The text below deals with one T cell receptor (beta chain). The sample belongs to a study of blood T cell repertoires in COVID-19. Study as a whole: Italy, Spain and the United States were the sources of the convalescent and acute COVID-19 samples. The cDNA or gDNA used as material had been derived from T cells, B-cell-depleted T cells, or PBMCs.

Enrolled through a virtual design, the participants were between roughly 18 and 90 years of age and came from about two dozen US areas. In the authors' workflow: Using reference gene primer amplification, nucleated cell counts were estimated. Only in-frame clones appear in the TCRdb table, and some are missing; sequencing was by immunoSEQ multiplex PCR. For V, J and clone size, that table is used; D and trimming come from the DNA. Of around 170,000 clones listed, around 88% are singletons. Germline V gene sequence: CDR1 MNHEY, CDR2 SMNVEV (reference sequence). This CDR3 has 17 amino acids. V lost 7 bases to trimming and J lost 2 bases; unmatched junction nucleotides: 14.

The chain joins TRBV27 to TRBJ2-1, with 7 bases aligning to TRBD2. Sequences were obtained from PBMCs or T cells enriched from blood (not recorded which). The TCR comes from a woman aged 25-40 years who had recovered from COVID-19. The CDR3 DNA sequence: TGTGCCAGCATGGGAGCGGGGACCCTGATCCCCTACAATGAGCAGTTCTTC. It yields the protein CASMGAGTLIPYNEQFF.